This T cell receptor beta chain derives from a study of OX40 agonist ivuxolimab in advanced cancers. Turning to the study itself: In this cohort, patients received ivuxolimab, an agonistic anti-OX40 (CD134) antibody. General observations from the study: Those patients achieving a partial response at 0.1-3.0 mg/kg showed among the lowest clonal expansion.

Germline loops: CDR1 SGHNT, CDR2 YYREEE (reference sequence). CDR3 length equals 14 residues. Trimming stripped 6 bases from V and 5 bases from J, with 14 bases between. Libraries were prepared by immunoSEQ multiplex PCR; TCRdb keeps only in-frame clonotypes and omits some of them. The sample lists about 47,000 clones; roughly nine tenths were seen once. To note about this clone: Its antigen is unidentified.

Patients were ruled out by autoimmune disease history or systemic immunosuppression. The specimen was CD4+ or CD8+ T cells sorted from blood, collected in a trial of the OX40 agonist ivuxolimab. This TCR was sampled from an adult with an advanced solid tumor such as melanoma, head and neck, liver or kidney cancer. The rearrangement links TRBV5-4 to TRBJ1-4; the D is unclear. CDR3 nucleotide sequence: TGTGCCAGCACCAAAGACCGGAGGAATGAAAAACTGTTTTTT. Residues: CASTKDRRNEKLFF. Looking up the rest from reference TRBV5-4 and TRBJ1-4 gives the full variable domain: ETGVTQSPTHLIKTRGQQVTLRCSSQSGHNTVSWYQQALGQGPQFIFQYYREEENGRGNFPPRFSGLQFPNYSSELNVNALELDDSALYLCASTKDRRNEKLFFGSGTQLSVL.